The 21 T cell receptor beta chains presented below share a single source sample, sequenced in a study of T cell repertoires in cytomegalovirus infection. TCRdb reprocessed the reads with MiXCR, giving one entry per CDR3 protein. The sample includes approximately 100,000 distinct CDR3 sequences, roughly 41% seen only once; the top ten take about two thirds. Their antigens remain unidentified. Material: CD8+ T cells from cultured PBMCs, obtained from culture after CMV antigen stimulation. The source of these receptors is a human donor in good health (CMV status not recorded). Some clones in this sample may be carry-over from other donors' samples.

This clonotype was seen many times. This sequence joins TRBV12-3 or TRBV12-4 and TRBJ2-2; D gene uncertain. The CDR3 covers 15 residues. The V end lost 3 bases, the J end lost 5 bases, and 13 bases lay between the germline ends. CDR3 loop: CASSFANRLTGELFF. CDR3 sequence (DNA): TGTGCCAGCAGTTTCGCGAATAGGTTGACCGGGGAGCTGTTTTTT.

This sequence joins TRBV20-1 and TRBJ2-1; D possibly corresponds to TRBD2 (5 bases). Trimming cost V 6 bases and J 7 bases, with 16 bases left between them. The CDR3 runs to 13 residues. Germline CDR1 and CDR2: DFQATT and SNEGSKA (reference sequence). DNA for the CDR3: TGCAGTGCAAAGGACTTAGCTTTGAATGAGCAGTTCTTC. Amino acid sequence: CSAKDLALNEQFF.

V gene TRBV2 combines with J gene TRBJ2-2, with 9 nucleotides matching TRBD2. The J segment lost 6 bases and the V segment lost 7 bases, leaving 6 bases of the junction unmatched. The CDR3 runs to 14 residues. The germline V gene has CDR1 SNHLY and CDR2 FYNNEI. The CDR3 DNA is TGTGCCAGCAAGCGGGAGGATGTCTCCGGGGAGCTGTTTTTT. It codes for CASKREDVSGELFF.

The V gene is TRBV3-1, the J gene TRBJ2-1, with D perhaps matching TRBD1 (6 bases). V was clipped by 5 bases and J by 3 bases, with 20 bases between them. Germline values: CDR1 LGHDT, CDR2 YNNKEL (reference sequence). This CDR3 comprises 17 residues. The CDR3 loop is CASSSSNRETYYNEQFF. The CDR3 DNA follows: TGTGCCAGCAGCTCGAGTAACAGGGAGACTTACTACAATGAGCAGTTCTTC.

This clonotype was observed a few times. The V call is TRBV27, the J call TRBJ2-3; D might be TRBD2 (5 bases). The ends were cut back, 6 bases at V and 1 base at J, with 14 bases in the middle. The germline V gene encodes CDR1 MNHEY and CDR2 SMNVEV (reference sequence). This CDR3 is 15 amino acids long. This chain's CDR3 is CASSPPKGGTDTQYF. CDR3 bases: TGTGCCAGCAGCCCTCCTAAGGGAGGCACAGATACGCAGTATTTT.

This clonotype has a handful of counts. This chain uses TRBV9 with TRBJ1-4; no firm D call. V was shortened by 7 bases and J by 3 bases, with 7 bases between the two germline ends. The CDR3 sequence is 12 residues long. Germline V gives CDR1 SGDLS, CDR2 YYNGEE. CDR3: CASGEANEKLFF. The CDR3 nucleotides are TGTGCCAGCGGGGAGGCTAATGAAAAACTGTTTTTT.

This chain joins TRBV27 and TRBJ2-1; D is ambiguous. Germline CDR1 is MNHEY and CDR2 is SMNVEV (reference sequence). The V end was cut by 5 bases, the J end by 4 bases, with 9 bases between. The CDR3 runs to 13 residues. The CDR3 DNA reads as TGTGCCAGCAGTATCTCGGTATACAATGAGCAGTTCTTC. Its protein product is CASSISVYNEQFF.

The CDR3 is CASSVAQGSSEAFF. The CDR3 DNA reads as TGTGCCAGCAGCGTAGCGCAGGGGTCCTCTGAAGCTTTCTTT. This chain links TRBV9 with TRBJ1-1; a possible D gene is TRBD1 (6 bases). This CDR3 has 14 residues. CDR1 SGDLS and CDR2 YYNGEE come from the germline V gene. V was trimmed by 0 bases and J by 6 bases, leaving 12 bases between them.

The chain links TRBV4-1 to TRBJ2-5; unclear D gene. V was shortened by 0 bases and J by 4 bases, with 3 bases between the two germline ends. The CDR3 is 12 residues long. The germline V gene has CDR1 MGHRA and CDR2 YSYEKL. The CDR3 DNA is TGCGCCAGCAGCCAAGATCTAGAGACCCAGTACTTC. This gives the protein CASSQDLETQYF.

V gene TRBV5-6 combines with J gene TRBJ2-7; TRBD2 might be the D (6 bases). Looked up from germline, CDR1 is SGHDT and CDR2 is YYEEEE. The CDR3 extends over 13 amino acids. V was shortened by 9 bases and J by 1 base, with 14 bases between the two germline ends. CDR3 residues: CATCYGGSYEQYF. The CDR3 DNA follows: TGTGCCACCTGTTATGGAGGGTCCTACGAGCAGTACTTC.

The table lists this clonotype with a few counts. The CDR3 here is CASSTGLGSYNEQFF. The CDR3 region has the DNA TGTGCCAGCAGCACAGGGTTAGGCTCCTACAATGAGCAGTTCTTC. V is TRBV7-9 and J is TRBJ2-1; D is perhaps TRBD1 (6 bases). Trimming removed 5 bases at V and 0 bases at J, with 11 bases between. The CDR3 sequence is 15 residues long. Per germline, CDR1 SEHNR and CDR2 FQNEAQ (reference sequence).

V and J are TRBV5-5 and TRBJ2-7; D is perhaps TRBD1 or TRBD2 (6 bases each). This CDR3 has 15 residues. Germline CDR1 reads SGHKS; CDR2 reads YYEKEE (reference sequence). V dropped 0 bases and J dropped 3 bases, with 13 bases sitting between them. The CDR3 region has the DNA TGTGCCAGCAGCTTGGGGGGGGCAGAGAGCTACGAGCAGTACTTC. Its protein is CASSLGGAESYEQYF.

This clonotype was found many times. V gene TRBV7-8 combines with J gene TRBJ2-1, with D tentatively TRBD1 or TRBD2 (5 bases each). V lost 1 base, J lost 7 bases, and 20 bases lay in between. Germline CDR1 SGHVS, CDR2 FQNEAQ. This CDR3 comprises 17 residues. The CDR3 nucleotides are TGTGCCAGCAGCTTAGAAATGATGAGGGGCTCCTGGAATGAGCAGTTCTTC. Residues: CASSLEMMRGSWNEQFF.

V usage is TRBV19 and J usage is TRBJ1-2; TRBD1 might be the D (5 bases). CDR1 and CDR2 (germline): LNHDA, SQIVND (reference sequence). The CDR3 has 14 amino acids. The V gene lost 7 bases and the J gene lost 6 bases, with 18 bases spanning the gap. The CDR3 here is CASIMTLGVHGYTF. Here the CDR3 DNA reads TGTGCCAGTATTATGACTCTAGGGGTTCATGGCTACACCTTC.

This clonotype was seen ten or more times. The chain is built from TRBV5-6 and TRBJ2-7, with 10 positions matching TRBD1. Losses at the gene ends were 4 bases for V and 2 bases for J; bases not matched to a gene: 3. CDR3 length: 14 residues. Germline V CDR1 and CDR2: SGHDT, YYEEEE. CDR3 sequence: CASSRDRGPYEQYF. CDR3 DNA: TGTGCCAGCAGCAGGGACAGGGGCCCCTACGAGCAGTACTTC.

Notes on this clonotype: One end of the junction does not line up with germline, which may come from a read error. The chain has TRBV4-1 and TRBJ1-2; D is unresolved. Germline V CDR1 and CDR2: MGHRA, YSYEKL. This CDR3 is built from 17 residues. The CDR3 coding sequence is TGCGCCAGCAGCCAAGACCCTCTTCTGTTCTCTAACTATGGCTATACCTTC. The encoded protein is CASSQDPLLFSNYGYTF.

V is TRBV7-9 and J is TRBJ2-7, with TRBD1 matching over 7 bases. Looked up from germline, CDR1 is SEHNR and CDR2 is FQNEAQ (reference sequence). The CDR3 spans 22 residues. V shed 1 base, J shed 3 bases, and the junction held 27 bases outside the gene matches. CDR3 sequence reads: CASSLEDRPGQIFQEDLYEQYF. CDR3 nucleotides: TGTGCCAGCAGCTTAGAGGATAGACCGGGACAGATATTTCAAGAGGACCTCTACGAGCAGTACTTC.

A few counts support this clonotype. The genes are TRBV3-1 and TRBJ2-5; no reliable D call. CDR3 length equals 15 residues. Germline CDR1 is LGHDT and CDR2 is YNNKEL (reference sequence). V shed 0 bases and J shed 5 bases, with 13 bases lying between them. As DNA, the CDR3 is TGTGCCAGCAGCCAAGATAGGGCTAGTTATGAGACCCAGTACTTC. Its protein is CASSQDRASYETQYF.

This clonotype occurred a few times. The chain links TRBV20-1 to TRBJ1-4; 9 positions match TRBD1. The CDR3 totals 16 residues. CDR1 is DFQATT, CDR2 SNEGSKA, per germline (reference sequence). Trimming at V came to 1 base and at J to 4 bases, leaving 7 bases not matched to a gene. CDR3 region: CSARGMRTGVNEKLFF. DNA of the CDR3: TGCAGTGCTAGAGGGATGAGGACAGGGGTTAATGAAAAACTGTTTTTT.

This clonotype was recorded at least ten times. The V and J genes are TRBV12-3 or TRBV12-4 and TRBJ2-2; unclear D gene. The CDR3 consists of 15 residues. Trimming shortened V by 6 bases and J by 1 base, and 12 bases separated the two germline ends. In DNA form, the CDR3 reads TGTGCCAGCAGATCCGACGGCGGGAACACCGGGGAGCTGTTTTTT. Its protein is CASRSDGGNTGELFF.

This chain uses TRBV7-3 with TRBJ1-1, with D possibly being TRBD1 (5 bases). Germline CDR1 is SGHTA and CDR2 is FQGTGA. The CDR3 sequence is 10 residues long. Trimming cost V 11 bases and J 3 bases, with 7 bases left between them. CDR3 region: CAWGDTEAFF. The CDR3 bases are TGTGCCTGGGGGGACACTGAAGCTTTCTTT. The full variable domain, rest sourced from reference TRBV7-3 and TRBJ1-1, is GAGVSQTPSNKVTEKGKYVELRCDPISGHTALYWYRQSLGQGPEFLIYFQGTGAADDSGLPNDRFFAVRPEGSVSTLKIQRTERGDSAVYLCAWGDTEAFFGQGTRLTVV.